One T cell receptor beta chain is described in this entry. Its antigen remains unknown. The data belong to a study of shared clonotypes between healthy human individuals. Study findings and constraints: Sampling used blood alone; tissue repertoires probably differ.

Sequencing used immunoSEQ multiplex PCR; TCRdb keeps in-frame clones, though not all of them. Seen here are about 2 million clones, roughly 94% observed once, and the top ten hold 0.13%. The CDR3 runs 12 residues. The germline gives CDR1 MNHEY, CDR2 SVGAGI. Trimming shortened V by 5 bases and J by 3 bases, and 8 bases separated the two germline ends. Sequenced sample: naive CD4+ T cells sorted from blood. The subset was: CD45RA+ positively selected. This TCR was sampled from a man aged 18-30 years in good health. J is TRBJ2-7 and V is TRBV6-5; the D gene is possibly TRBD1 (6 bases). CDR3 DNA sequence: TGTGCCAGCAGTATGGACAGCTACGAGCAGTACTTC. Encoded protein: CASSMDSYEQYF.